This TCR beta chain was captured by sequencing in a study of blood T cell repertoires in COVID-19. Study at large: Acute and convalescent COVID-19 samples came from the United States, Italy and Spain. Sample material is recorded as cDNA or gDNA derived from T cells, B-cell-depleted T cells, or PBMCs.

In the original analysis: Estimates of nucleated cell counts were drawn from the amplification of reference gene primers. Libraries were prepared by immunoSEQ multiplex PCR; TCRdb keeps only in-frame clonotypes and omits some of them. For V, J and clone size, that table is used; D and trimming come from the DNA. Seen here are approximately 320,000 clones, roughly 85% observed once, and the top ten hold roughly 7.8%. V lost 3 bases and J lost 0, with 15 bases in between. Germline V gives CDR1 SGHAT, CDR2 FQNNGV. The CDR3 runs to 17 residues. What was sequenced was peripheral blood. This receptor was identified in a human donor in a cohort sampled during active COVID-19. The genes are TRBV11-2 and TRBJ2-1; no definite D call. CDR3 in amino acids: CASSFRPEHSSYNEQFF. In DNA, the CDR3 is TGTGCCAGCAGCTTTCGGCCGGAGCATAGCTCCTACAATGAGCAGTTCTTC.